The sequence of this TCR beta chain was determined in a study of CD8 T cells in Susac syndrome. CDR3 length equals 14 residues. The germline gives CDR1 MDHEN, CDR2 SYDVKM. Trimming took off 7 bases at V and 0 bases at J, with 7 bases between the two ends. The T cells that were sequenced for TCR beta were CD8+ and CD4+ cells from blood. Reverse transcription of roughly 0.45 to 1 ug RNA used random hexamers. TCRdb itself ran the immunoSEQ multiplex PCR reads through MiXCR, one entry per CDR3 protein. Here the sample spans some 200,000 distinct CDR3 sequences, more than 90% being singletons. This clonotype was sampled from a human donor with Susac syndrome. The material sequenced was CD4+ T cells from PBMCs. The genes are TRBV28 and TRBJ2-6; D uncertain. CDR3 protein: CASNSNSGANVLTF. For the CDR3, the DNA is TGTGCCAGCAACTCGAACTCTGGGGCCAACGTCCTGACTTTC.